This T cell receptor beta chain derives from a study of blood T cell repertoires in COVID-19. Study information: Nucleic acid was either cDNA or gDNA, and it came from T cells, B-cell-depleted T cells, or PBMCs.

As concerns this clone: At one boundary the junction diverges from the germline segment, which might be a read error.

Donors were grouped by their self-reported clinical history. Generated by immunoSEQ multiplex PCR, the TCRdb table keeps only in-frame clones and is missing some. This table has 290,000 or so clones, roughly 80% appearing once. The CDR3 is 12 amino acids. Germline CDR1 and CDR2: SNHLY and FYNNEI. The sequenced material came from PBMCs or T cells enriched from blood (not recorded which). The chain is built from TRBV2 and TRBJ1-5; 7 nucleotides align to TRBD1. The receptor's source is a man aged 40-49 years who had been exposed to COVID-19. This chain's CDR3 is CASSDRDSRREF. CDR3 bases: TGTGCCAGCAGTGACCGGGACAGTCGTCGAGAATTT.